The 20 T cell receptor beta chains listed next were all sequenced from one sample in a study of memory CD4+ T cells and cytomegalovirus serostatus. Using immunoSEQ multiplex PCR, the repertoire was profiled, and TCRdb retains in-frame clones only, with some absent. The sample carries 45,000 to 60,000 clones, roughly 72% recorded once. The sort gate was single viable CD3+CD4+CD8-CD45RO+ cells for memory CD4+ T cells. Source material: memory CD4+ T cells from blood. The receptors were gathered from an adult in good health and CMV-seropositive.

The V gene is TRBV18, the J gene TRBJ2-2; 8 nucleotides match TRBD1. The germline gives CDR1 KGHSH, CDR2 LQKENI. Losses at the gene ends were 6 bases for V and 0 bases for J; bases not matched to a gene: 3. This CDR3 spans 15 amino acids. Written as DNA, the CDR3 is TGTGCCAGCTCGGCGGACAGGGCGAACACCGGGGAGCTGTTTTTT. Protein product: CASSADRANTGELFF. The entire variable domain, with the rest obtained from reference TRBV18 and TRBJ2-2, is as follows: NAGVMQNPRHLVRRRGQEARLRCSPMKGHSHVYWYRQLPEEGLKFMVYLQKENIIDESGMPKERFSAEFPKEGPSILRIQQVVRGDSAAYFCASSADRANTGELFFGEGSRLTVL.

The CDR3 region has the DNA TGTGCCAGCAGCCGCATCGGACAGAAAAGATACAATGAGCAGTTCTTC. Amino acid sequence: CASSRIGQKRYNEQFF. The J gene is TRBJ2-1, the V gene TRBV5-4; a possible D gene is TRBD1 (6 bases). Germline V gene sequence: CDR1 SGHNT, CDR2 YYREEE (reference sequence). V gave up 4 bases and J gave up 4 bases, with 18 bases separating them. This CDR3 has 16 amino acids.

The chain uses TRBV19 and TRBJ1-2; possible D gene TRBD1, 5 bases. V was pared by 0 bases and J by 4 bases, with 12 bases between. The CDR3 length is 15 residues. Germline-derived CDR1 and CDR2 are LNHDA and SQIVND (reference sequence). CDR3: CASSIDGWDGYGYTF. The CDR3, as DNA: TGTGCCAGTAGTATAGATGGGTGGGACGGCTATGGCTACACCTTC.

The chain has TRBV10-2 and TRBJ2-3; D gene uncertain. The germline gives CDR1 WSHSY, CDR2 SAAADI. The CDR3 consists of 16 residues. With 3 bases removed from V and 5 bases from J, the gap between germline ends came to 18 bases. The CDR3 protein is CASSDPRPTVLDTQYF. CDR3 DNA sequence: TGCGCCAGCAGTGACCCCAGACCCACCGTCTTAGATACGCAGTATTTT.

By frequency in the sample, this clone is medium-sized. The gene calls are TRBV6-6 and TRBJ2-7, with D perhaps matching TRBD1 (5 bases). This CDR3 contains 14 residues. CDR1 MNHNY and CDR2 SVGAGI come from the germline V gene (reference sequence). V lost 5 bases and J 2 bases, leaving 13 bases between the germline ends. In nucleotides, the CDR3 is TGTGCCAGCAGTCAAGACAGCACCGCCTACGAGCAGTACTTC. Amino acid sequence: CASSQDSTAYEQYF.

This chain links TRBV23-1 with TRBJ1-5; 8 positions match TRBD1. TRBV23-1 is recorded as an ORF, its role being uncertain. With 5 bases clipped from V and 3 bases from J, the junction kept 9 bases outside the gene matches. CDR3 length: 16 amino acids. As DNA, the CDR3 is TGCGCCAGCAGTGCGACAGGGGAATCGAACAATCAGCCCCAGCATTTT. Protein: CASSATGESNNQPQHF.

This clone was seen just once. V is TRBV7-2 and J is TRBJ1-1; perhaps TRBD1 as D (5 bases). V lost 2 bases and J 6 bases, leaving 10 bases between the germline ends. The CDR3 runs to 13 residues. Germline loops: CDR1 SGHTA, CDR2 FQGNSA. DNA of the CDR3: TGTGCCAGCAGCTTAAATGGGGACTCTGAAGCTTTCTTT. Translated: CASSLNGDSEAFF. The variable domain in full, completed from reference TRBV7-2 and TRBJ1-1, reads GAGVSQSPSNKVTEKGKDVELRCDPISGHTALYWYRQSLGQGLEFLIYFQGNSAPDKSGLPSDRFSAERTGGSVSTLTIQRTQQEDSAVYLCASSLNGDSEAFFGQGTRLTVV.

V and J are TRBV11-2 and TRBJ2-1; 8 nucleotides match TRBD2. CDR3 size: 14 residues. V lost 0 bases to trimming and J lost 10 bases; unmatched junction nucleotides: 5. Germline loops: CDR1 SGHAT, CDR2 FQNNGV. For the CDR3, the DNA is TGTGCCAGCAGCTTAGATTTGCGGGGGGCCGAGCAGTTCTTC. Translated, it gives CASSLDLRGAEQFF.

The gene calls are TRBV10-3 and TRBJ2-7; the match to TRBD1 covers 7 bases. CDR1 and CDR2 from the germline V gene are ENHRY and SYGVKD. This CDR3 region has 12 residues. After removal of 7 bases from V and 7 bases from J, the junction contained 7 bases not matched to a gene. This CDR3 is CAINGQAGEQYF. The CDR3 coding sequence is TGTGCCATCAACGGACAGGCAGGGGAGCAGTACTTC.

This clone was seen only a few times. The chain links TRBV6-1 to TRBJ1-1; TRBD1 might be the D (6 bases). The germline V gene encodes CDR1 MNHNS and CDR2 SASEGT. The CDR3 length is 14 residues. Trimming cost V 4 bases and J 3 bases, with 12 bases left between them. The CDR3 bases are TGTGCCAGCAGTGTGGCAGGGGTGGACACTGAAGCTTTCTTT. Protein product: CASSVAGVDTEAFF.

The V and J genes are TRBV5-4 and TRBJ2-1; 12 bases map to TRBD2. From germline, CDR1 is SGHNT and CDR2 YYREEE (reference sequence). The CDR3 runs 15 residues. With V trimmed by 4 bases and J by 7 bases, 6 bases remained unmatched. CDR3 coding DNA: TGTGCCAGCAGCCTAGCGGGGGGGCGCCGGAATGAGCAGTTCTTC. Its translation is CASSLAGGRRNEQFF.

V and J are TRBV5-4 and TRBJ2-7, with D hard to call. The CDR3 runs 14 residues. V shed 0 bases and J shed 2 bases, with 9 bases lying between them. Germline V lookup: CDR1 SGHNT, CDR2 YYREEE (reference sequence). DNA of the CDR3: TGTGCCAGCAGCTTGGCCCCGGGTCCCTACGAGCAGTACTTC. Translation: CASSLAPGPYEQYF.

J is TRBJ2-3 and V is TRBV6-1; no firm D call. CDR3 length: 14 amino acids. The germline V and J ends were trimmed by 6 bases and 4 bases, with 14 bases remaining between them. From germline, CDR1 is MNHNS and CDR2 SASEGT. CDR3 sequence reads: CASSLNNPADTQYF. The CDR3 bases are TGTGCCAGCAGCCTAAACAACCCCGCAGATACGCAGTATTTT.

The table lists this clone with a count of one. This chain connects TRBV25-1 to TRBJ1-5; TRBD1 matches at 8 bases. The trim removed 8 bases at V and 5 bases at J, leaving 8 bases unmatched. Germline CDR1 MGHDK, CDR2 SYGVNS. The CDR3 totals 14 residues. For the CDR3, the DNA is TGTGCCAGCGGGCCAGGGGGCTCAGATCAGCCCCAGCATTTT. The encoded protein is CASGPGGSDQPQHF.

This clone is labeled medium-sized. The chain combines TRBV5-1 with TRBJ1-2; 7 nucleotides agree with TRBD1. V gave up 3 bases and J gave up 3 bases; unmatched junction bases: 2. Germline V CDR1 and CDR2: SGHRS, YFSETQ. There are 13 residues in the CDR3. Written as DNA, the CDR3 is TGCGCCAGCAGCTCCGGGACAGACTATGGCTACACCTTC. This sequence encodes CASSSGTDYGYTF.

Comment on this clone: Within the sample, other DNA sequences also encode this same CDR3. This chain links TRBV6-1 with TRBJ1-3; no definite D call. Germline V lookup: CDR1 MNHNS, CDR2 SASEGT. The CDR3 length is 12 residues. Trimming cost V 4 bases and J 0 bases, with 1 base left between them. The CDR3 bases are TGTGCCAGCAGTGTCTCTGGAAACACCATATATTTT. Translating it yields CASSVSGNTIYF.

The chain links TRBV6-5 to TRBJ2-2; D remains ambiguous. Germline V gene lookup returns CDR1 MNHEY and CDR2 SVGAGI. This CDR3 has 13 residues. Trimming stripped 6 bases from V and 5 bases from J, with 10 bases between. DNA for the CDR3: TGTGCCAGCAGATATCTAGAGACCGGGGAGCTGTTTTTT. As protein: CASRYLETGELFF.

The chain combines TRBV2 with TRBJ2-5, with unresolved D. This CDR3 region has 11 residues. Trimming pared 8 bases from V and 2 bases from J, leaving 6 bases between. In germline, CDR1 is SNHLY, CDR2 FYNNEI. The CDR3 sequence is CASGVQETQYF. The DNA for the CDR3 is TGTGCCAGCGGGGTTCAAGAGACCCAGTACTTC.

The rearrangement links TRBV7-9 to TRBJ1-1; D is perhaps TRBD1 (5 bases). Trimming stripped 2 bases from V and 3 bases from J, with 16 bases between. The CDR3 is made up of 16 amino acids. From germline, CDR1 is SEHNR and CDR2 FQNEAQ (reference sequence). The CDR3 reads CASSLLPPGGDTEAFF. The CDR3 region has the DNA TGTGCCAGCAGCTTACTTCCTCCGGGAGGGGACACTGAAGCTTTCTTT.

This rearrangement joins TRBV7-8 to TRBJ1-2; tentatively, D is TRBD1 (6 bases). Per germline, CDR1 SGHVS and CDR2 FQNEAQ. The CDR3 is 14 amino acids. Trimming pared 5 bases from V and 4 bases from J, leaving 14 bases between. DNA for the CDR3: TGTGCCAGCAGCCGACGGGGGCAGGTCTATGGCTACACCTTC. Amino acid sequence: CASSRRGQVYGYTF.